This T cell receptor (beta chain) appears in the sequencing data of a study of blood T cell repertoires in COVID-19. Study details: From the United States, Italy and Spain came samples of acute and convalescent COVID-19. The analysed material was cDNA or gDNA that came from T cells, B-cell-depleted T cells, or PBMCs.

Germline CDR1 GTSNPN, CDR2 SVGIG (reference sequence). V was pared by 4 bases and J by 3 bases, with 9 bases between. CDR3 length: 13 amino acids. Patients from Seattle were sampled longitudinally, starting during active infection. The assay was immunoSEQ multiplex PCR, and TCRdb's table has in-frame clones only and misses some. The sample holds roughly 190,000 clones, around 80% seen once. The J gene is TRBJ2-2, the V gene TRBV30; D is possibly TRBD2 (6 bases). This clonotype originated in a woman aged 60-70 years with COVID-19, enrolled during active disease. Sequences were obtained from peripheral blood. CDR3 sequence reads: CAWTGTHTGELFF. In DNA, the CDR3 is TGTGCCTGGACCGGGACTCACACCGGGGAGCTGTTTTTT.